The TCR beta chain described here comes from a study of human T cells and chemical hapten exposure. Study at large: The sensitizer, 2% DPC, was used on 2 cm by 2 cm of upper inner arm skin.

Noted time point: patch test 3, about 24 weeks after DPC sensitization. Documented treatment: therapeutic diphenylcyclopropenone sensitization with weekly scalp DPC. TCRdb ran MiXCR on the RACE reads and lists one entry per CDR3 protein. The sample has over 150,000 distinct CDR3 sequences, 25% to 35% seen once; the top ten hold roughly 2%. This clonotype showed up just a few times. Trimming removed 0 bases from V and 3 bases from J, with 17 bases in between. The CDR3 spans 16 residues. Germline CDR1 DFQATT, CDR2 SNEGSKA (reference sequence). The sequence was obtained from a woman aged 18-29 years with alopecia areata. Some clones in this sample may be carry-over from other donors' samples. V usage is TRBV20-1 and J usage is TRBJ1-1; D uncertain. The source was whole blood, collected in connection with sensitization to the hapten diphenylcyclopropenone (DPC). The DNA of the CDR3 is TGCAGTGCTAGAGATATAGGTTTGCGGTTGGACACTGAAGCTTTCTTT. This codes for CSARDIGLRLDTEAFF.